The 18 T cell receptor beta chains given below trace back to one sample, sequenced in a study of T cell responses to AZD1222 COVID-19 vaccine. The table came from immunoSEQ multiplex PCR; TCRdb's copy has only in-frame clones and leaves some out. The sample has about 160,000 clones, 94% seen once. The starting material was peripheral blood, obtained 28 days after the second AZD1222 dose. These receptors came from an adult who received the AZD1222 COVID-19 vaccine.

V gene TRBV12-3 or TRBV12-4 combines with J gene TRBJ2-1; D assignment may be TRBD1 or TRBD2 (5 bases each). V was clipped by 5 bases and J by 9 bases, with 8 bases between them. This CDR3 has 11 residues. DNA of the CDR3: TGTGCCAGCAGTCCCGGGACTGAGCAGTTCTTC. It codes for CASSPGTEQFF.

The V call is TRBV4-1, the J call TRBJ1-1; no firm D call. Per germline, CDR1 MGHRA and CDR2 YSYEKL. This CDR3 has 14 residues. Trimming cost V 0 bases and J 4 bases, with 9 bases left between them. The CDR3 sequence is CASSQDYSGTEAFF. CDR3 DNA sequence: TGCGCCAGCAGCCAAGATTATTCTGGCACTGAAGCTTTCTTT.

This chain uses TRBV10-3 with TRBJ2-7; D possibly corresponds to TRBD2 (6 bases). CDR3 length: 15 amino acids. V was cut by 1 base and J by 2 bases, with 12 bases left in between. The germline V gene encodes CDR1 ENHRY and CDR2 SYGVKD. In nucleotides, the CDR3 is TGTGCCATCAGTGAGTTGGCTAGCGCAGCCTACGAGCAGTACTTC. Amino acids: CAISELASAAYEQYF.

The chain has TRBV4-1 and TRBJ1-6, with 10 bases fitting TRBD1. Per germline, CDR1 MGHRA and CDR2 YSYEKL. CDR3 length: 14 residues. V was clipped by 5 bases and J by 6 bases; unmatched bases: 1. The CDR3 DNA reads TGCGCCAGCAGCGGGGACAGGGGTAATTCACCCCTCCACTTT. Translation: CASSGDRGNSPLHF.

The chain joins TRBV28 to TRBJ2-1; maybe TRBD2 (6 bases). V was trimmed by 10 bases and J by 1 base, leaving 23 bases between them. This CDR3 spans 17 amino acids. CDR1 and CDR2 (germline): MDHEN, SYDVKM. The CDR3 nucleotides read TGTGCCACCACAAGTGCGGGGACTCCAAATTCCTACAATGAGCAGTTCTTC. It yields the protein CATTSAGTPNSYNEQFF.

CDR3 in DNA: TGCGCCAGCATCACGGAGGGGCAGAATGAGCAGTTCTTC. It encodes CASITEGQNEQFF. The J gene is TRBJ2-1, the V gene TRBV5-1, with D perhaps TRBD2 (6 bases). Germline loops: CDR1 SGHRS, CDR2 YFSETQ. The V end was cut by 6 bases, the J end by 7 bases, with 14 bases between. The CDR3 is 13 amino acids.

This rearrangement joins TRBV11-2 to TRBJ2-7, with TRBD1 matching 8 bases. The CDR3 is 18 residues long. V lost 4 bases to trimming and J lost 5 bases; unmatched junction nucleotides: 19. Germline-derived CDR1 and CDR2 are SGHAT and FQNNGV. The CDR3 sequence is CASSSMPFGQGSVHEQYF. In nucleotides, the CDR3 is TGTGCCAGCAGCTCTATGCCTTTCGGACAGGGAAGCGTCCACGAGCAGTACTTC.

Only a few counts were recorded for this clone. The J gene is TRBJ1-1, the V gene TRBV12-3 or TRBV12-4; D may be TRBD1 (5 bases). CDR3 length equals 13 residues. Trimming shortened V by 3 bases and J by 6 bases, and 11 bases separated the two germline ends. The CDR3 protein is CASSFKLGAEAFF. CDR3 in DNA: TGTGCCAGCAGTTTTAAATTGGGGGCTGAAGCTTTCTTT.

The chain combines TRBV6-2 or TRBV6-3 with TRBJ2-2, with D possibly being TRBD2 (5 bases). V was trimmed by 6 bases and J by 6 bases, leaving 14 bases between them. Germline CDR1 reads MNHEY; CDR2 reads SVGEGT. The CDR3 length is 14 residues. The CDR3 loop is CASSRGGPAGELFF. The CDR3 DNA follows: TGTGCCAGCAGCCGAGGAGGACCTGCCGGGGAGCTGTTTTTT.

This clone is a singleton in its sample. The chain combines TRBV5-5 with TRBJ2-1; D is possibly TRBD2 (6 bases). This CDR3 has 15 residues. Germline-derived CDR1 and CDR2 are SGHKS and YYEKEE (reference sequence). V was trimmed by 5 bases and J by 4 bases, leaving 16 bases between them. The CDR3 reads CASRGDSGSYNEQFF. The DNA of the CDR3 is TGTGCCAGCAGGGGAGACTCCGGGAGTTACAATGAGCAGTTCTTC.

The DNA for the CDR3 is TGTGCCACTAGTAGGACGGGGAAAGAGACCCAGTACTTC. This gives the protein CATSRTGKETQYF. The chain is built from TRBV24-1 and TRBJ2-5; a weak D match, TRBD2 (5 bases). Germline V lookup: CDR1 KGHDR, CDR2 SFDVKD. V was shortened by 10 bases and J by 3 bases, with 14 bases between the two germline ends. The CDR3 has 13 residues.

The genes are TRBV10-2 and TRBJ2-7; D may be TRBD1 (5 bases). The germline V gene encodes CDR1 WSHSY and CDR2 SAAADI. The CDR3 length is 14 residues. Trimming took 4 bases from V and 2 from J, leaving 12 bases between them. CDR3 DNA sequence: TGCGCCAGCAGTGCACAGGCAGGAACCTACGAGCAGTACTTC. This translates into CASSAQAGTYEQYF.

The chain links TRBV28 to TRBJ1-5; tentatively, D is TRBD1 (5 bases). Germline V CDR1 and CDR2: MDHEN, SYDVKM. The V gene lost 3 bases and the J gene lost 6 bases, with 15 bases spanning the gap. This CDR3 has 15 residues. The CDR3 sequence is CASSFGGYLGQPQHF. In DNA, the CDR3 is TGTGCCAGCAGTTTTGGGGGATACCTGGGTCAGCCCCAGCATTTT. Full variable domain (outside the CDR3, taken from reference TRBV28 and TRBJ1-5): DVKVTQSSRYLVKRTGEKVFLECVQDMDHENMFWYRQDPGLGLRLIYFSYDVKMKEKGDIPEGYSVSREKKERFSLILESASTNQTSMYLCASSFGGYLGQPQHFGDGTRLSIL.

CDR3 amino acids: CASSLGRGNTIYF. CDR3 bases: TGTGCCAGCAGCCTGGGACGAGGAAACACCATATATTTT. The V call is TRBV27, the J call TRBJ1-3; D might be TRBD1 (5 bases). V shed 6 bases and J shed 4 bases, with 10 bases lying between them. Germline lookup yields CDR1 MNHEY and CDR2 SMNVEV (reference sequence). This CDR3 region has 13 residues.

The chain is built from TRBV23-1 and TRBJ2-2; D is undetermined. TRBV23-1 is an ORF; its function is uncertain. V was trimmed by 3 bases and J by 8 bases, leaving 19 bases between them. This CDR3 comprises 16 residues. CDR3 protein: CASSHGVGPSMGELFF. Here the CDR3 DNA reads TGCGCCAGCAGTCATGGGGTCGGTCCCTCGATGGGGGAGCTGTTTTTT.

The V call is TRBV19, the J call TRBJ2-7; TRBD2 aligns across 7 bases. V gave up 3 bases and J gave up 3 bases; unmatched junction bases: 8. Germline CDR1 is LNHDA and CDR2 is SQIVND (reference sequence). This CDR3 is 15 amino acids long. CDR3 nucleotides: TGTGCCAGTAGTATCCGGCAGGGAGGGAACTACGAGCAGTACTTC. Its translation is CASSIRQGGNYEQYF.

This clone was recorded once. CDR3 nucleotides: TGTGCCTGGAGGGCCAGCGGGAGAGGGTACAATGAGCAGTTCTTC. Translated, it gives CAWRASGRGYNEQFF. V is TRBV30 and J is TRBJ2-1, with TRBD2 matching over 8 bases. Trimming cost V 3 bases and J 4 bases; bases outside gene matches: 8. Germline V gene lookup returns CDR1 GTSNPN and CDR2 SVGIG (reference sequence). The CDR3 length is 15 residues.

The V gene is TRBV28, the J gene TRBJ2-6; TRBD1 matches 10 bases. V shed 8 bases and J 0 bases; nucleotides not matched to a gene: 16. There are 20 residues in the CDR3. The germline V gene has CDR1 MDHEN and CDR2 SYDVKM. CDR3 protein: CASSLVGQGLYSSGANVLTF. CDR3 in DNA: TGTGCCAGCTCCTTGGTGGGACAGGGGCTCTATAGCTCTGGGGCCAACGTCCTGACTTTC.